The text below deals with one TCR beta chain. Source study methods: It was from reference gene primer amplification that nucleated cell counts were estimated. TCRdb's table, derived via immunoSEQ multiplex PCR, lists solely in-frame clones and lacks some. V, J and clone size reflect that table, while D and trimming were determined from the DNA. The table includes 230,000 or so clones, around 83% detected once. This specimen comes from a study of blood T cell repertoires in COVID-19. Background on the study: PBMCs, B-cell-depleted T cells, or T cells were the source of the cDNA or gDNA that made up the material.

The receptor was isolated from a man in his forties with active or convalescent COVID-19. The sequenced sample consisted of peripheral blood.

This CDR3 is CASTTDRGRVTEAFF. CDR3 nucleotide sequence: TGTGCCAGTACCACGGACAGGGGGAGAGTCACTGAAGCTTTCTTT. J is TRBJ1-1 and V is TRBV19, with TRBD1 matching 10 bases. Germline V gene sequence: CDR1 LNHDA, CDR2 SQIVND (reference sequence). The CDR3 contains 15 residues. V lost 7 bases and J lost 4; bases outside the gene matches: 9. Full variable domain (missing parts from reference TRBV19 and TRBJ1-1): DGGITQSPKYLFRKEGQNVTLSCEQNLNHDAMYWYRQDPGQGLRLIYYSQIVNDFQKGDIAEGYSVSREKKESFPLTVTSAQKNPTAFYLCASTTDRGRVTEAFFGQGTRLTVV.